This section outlines one TCR beta chain sequence together with its context. Its target is unknown. This entry is derived from a study of cytomegalovirus exposure and HLA in healthy donors. Study summary: Most genotyped donors, about 81% of some 400, had Caucasian-associated genetic ancestry. General observations from the study: HLA-A and HLA-B allele assignments for most subjects were reportedly predicted accurately using TCR beta sequences. Further analysis, carried out later, found HLA-associated TCR beta chains more clonally expanded than equally common other chains.

The study ran its PCR with 60 Vbeta and 13 Jbeta primers. The protocol was immunoSEQ multiplex PCR, while the TCRdb copy is restricted to in-frame clones and leaves out a portion. This repertoire shows about 130,000 clones, 75% to 90% found once; its top ten account for 1%. The V gene lost 0 bases and the J gene lost 15 bases, with 16 bases spanning the gap. CDR3 length equals 13 residues. Germline assignment: CDR1 SGDLS and CDR2 YYNGEE. The source material was PBMCs. The sequence was obtained from a man aged 40-49 years in good health and CMV-seronegative. The chain has TRBV9 and TRBJ2-4; D unresolved. The CDR3 DNA follows: TGTGCCAGCAGCGTAGCGTCCACCACCCGGGTGTACTTC. Encoded protein: CASSVASTTRVYF.